This note documents a single TCR beta chain sequence. The data originate from a study of shared T cell receptors in the human thymus. Using immunoSEQ multiplex PCR, the repertoire was profiled, and TCRdb retains in-frame clones only, with some absent. The data contain hundreds of thousands of clones, approximately 89% of them singletons. V lost 7 bases to trimming and J lost 0 bases; unmatched junction nucleotides: 8. Germline-derived CDR1 and CDR2 are MNHNY and SVGAGI (reference sequence). The CDR3 totals 15 residues. These data also formed part of another study, on human thymus T cells.

Sequenced material: thymocytes. The chain has TRBV6-6 and TRBJ2-7; TRBD1 agrees at 8 bases. The sequence was collected from a boy under two years old with a congenital heart defect. The DNA of the CDR3 is TGTGCCAGCAACCAATTACAGGGGGGCTCCTACGAGCAGTACTTC. Translated, it gives CASNQLQGGSYEQYF.